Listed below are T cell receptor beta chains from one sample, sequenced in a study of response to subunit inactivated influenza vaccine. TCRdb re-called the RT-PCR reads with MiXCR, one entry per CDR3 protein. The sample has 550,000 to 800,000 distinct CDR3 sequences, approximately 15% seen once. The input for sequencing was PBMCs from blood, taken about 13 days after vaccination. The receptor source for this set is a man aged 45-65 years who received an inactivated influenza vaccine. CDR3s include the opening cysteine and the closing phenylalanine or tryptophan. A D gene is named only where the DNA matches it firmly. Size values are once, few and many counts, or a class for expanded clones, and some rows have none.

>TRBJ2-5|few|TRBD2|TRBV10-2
CASSEVLAGVGETQYF
TGCGCCAGCAGTGAAGTCCTAGCGGGGGTTGGAGAGACCCAGTACTTC
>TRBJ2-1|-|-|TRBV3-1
CASSQVEAYYNEQFF
TGTGCCAGCAGCCAAGTTGAGGCTTACTACAATGAGCAGTTCTTC
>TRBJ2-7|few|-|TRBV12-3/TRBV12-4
CASSPTANTDEQYF
TGTGCCAGCAGTCCCACGGCCAATACCGACGAGCAGTACTTC
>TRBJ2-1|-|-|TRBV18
CASSPPGFWQFF
TGTGCCAGCTCACCACCAGGATTTTGGCAGTTCTTC
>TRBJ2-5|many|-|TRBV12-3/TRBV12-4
CASSPGTPQETQYF
TGTGCCAGCAGTCCCGGGACCCCCCAAGAGACCCAGTACTTC
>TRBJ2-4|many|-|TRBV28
CASSSGPGLGIQYF
TGTGCCAGCAGTTCTGGCCCCGGGCTAGGCATTCAGTACTTC
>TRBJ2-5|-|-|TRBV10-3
CATRPDSQKETQYF
TGTGCCACCCGGCCCGACAGCCAGAAAGAGACCCAGTACTTC
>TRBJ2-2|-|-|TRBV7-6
CASSLTPGAGELFF
TGTGCCAGCAGCTTAACCCCGGGGGCCGGGGAGCTGTTTTTT
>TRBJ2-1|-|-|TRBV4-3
CASSQEVANEQFF
TGCGCCAGCAGCCAGGAAGTTGCCAATGAGCAGTTCTTC
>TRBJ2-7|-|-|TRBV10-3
CAISGLGQGLSEQYF
TGTGCCATCAGTGGTCTTGGGCAGGGCTTGTCCGAGCAGTACTTC
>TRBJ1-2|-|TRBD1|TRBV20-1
CSALGQAGYYGYTF
TGCAGTGCTCTCGGACAGGCGGGGTACTATGGCTACACCTTC
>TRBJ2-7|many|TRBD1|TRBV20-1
CSATTGGIYEQYF
TGCAGTGCTACCACAGGGGGTATCTACGAGCAGTACTTC
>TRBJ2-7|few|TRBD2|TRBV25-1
CASSESGGVYEQYF
TGTGCCAGCAGTGAATCCGGGGGGGTCTACGAGCAGTACTTC
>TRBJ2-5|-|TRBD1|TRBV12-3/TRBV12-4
CASRDRGQETQYF
TGTGCCAGCAGGGACAGGGGCCAAGAGACCCAGTACTTC
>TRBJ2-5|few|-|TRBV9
CASSPRGGALKTQYF
TGTGCCAGCAGCCCTCGTGGAGGGGCACTCAAGACCCAGTACTTC
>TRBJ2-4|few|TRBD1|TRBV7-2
CASSPDRGMNIQYF
TGTGCCAGCAGCCCAGACAGGGGAATGAACATTCAGTACTTC
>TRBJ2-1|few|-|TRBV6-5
CATGAVYNEQFF
TGTGCCACCGGGGCCGTATACAATGAGCAGTTCTTC
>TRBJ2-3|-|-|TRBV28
CASSFSPDLWDF
TGTGCCAGCAGTTTCTCTCCCGACCTTTGGGATTTT
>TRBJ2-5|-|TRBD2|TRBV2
CASSVMAGRGETQYF
TGTGCCAGCAGTGTTATGGCCGGGAGGGGAGAGACCCAGTACTTC
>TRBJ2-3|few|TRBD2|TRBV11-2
CASSSQLDLAGGRDTQYF
TGTGCCAGCAGCTCGCAATTGGATCTAGCGGGAGGTCGAGATACGCAGTATTTT
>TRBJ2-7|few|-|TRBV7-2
CASSLVVGSSAFYEQYF
TGTGCCAGCAGCTTAGTGGTGGGGTCTAGCGCTTTCTACGAGCAGTACTTC
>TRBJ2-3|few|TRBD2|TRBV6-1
CASRPTGTSGLSTDTQYF
TGTGCCAGCAGGCCCACCGGGACTAGCGGGCTTAGCACAGATACGCAGTATTTT
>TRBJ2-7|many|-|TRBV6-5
CASREGSYEQYF
TGTGCCAGCAGGGAAGGATCCTACGAGCAGTACTTC
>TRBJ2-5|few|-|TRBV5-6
CASSQVGAGDQETQYF
TGTGCCAGCAGCCAAGTCGGTGCAGGGGATCAAGAGACCCAGTACTTC
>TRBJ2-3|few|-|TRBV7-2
CASSSSTGLDTQYF
TGTGCCAGCAGCTCGTCCACGGGACTAGATACGCAGTATTTT
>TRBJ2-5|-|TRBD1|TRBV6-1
CASTELGTASETQYF
TGTGCCAGCACTGAACTAGGGACAGCGAGTGAGACCCAGTACTTC
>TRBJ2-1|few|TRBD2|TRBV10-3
CAISEGGPSGRNNEQFF
TGTGCCATCAGTGAGGGGGGCCCTAGCGGGAGGAACAATGAGCAGTTCTTC